The rows below give T cell receptor beta chains drawn from one sample of a study of T cells after yellow fever vaccination. A single record per CDR3 protein comes from TCRdb applying MiXCR to the 5' RACE reads. This sample has about 580,000 distinct CDR3 sequences, with about a sixth found just once. The starting material was PBMCs, obtained about 5 days after the first yellow fever vaccination. These receptors were taken from a young man who received the YFV17D yellow fever vaccine. CDR3s include the opening cysteine and the closing phenylalanine or tryptophan. A D gene is named only where the DNA matches it firmly. Some rows have no size entry. The others give once, few or many, or a class for an expanded clone.

TRBJ2-1,few,TRBV5-1,.,TGCGCCAGCAGCTTGGTTCAGGGGACCTACAATGAGCAGTTCTTC,CASSLVQGTYNEQFF
TRBJ2-7,few,TRBV5-1,.,TGCGCCAGCAGCTTGGTAGGGGATTACGAGCAGTACTTC,CASSLVGDYEQYF
TRBJ1-1,.,TRBV4-2,.,TGTGCCAGCAGCCAAGATCGTTGGCGTGCGGGGAACACTGAAGCTTTCTTT,CASSQDRWRAGNTEAFF
TRBJ2-3,once,TRBV5-1,.,TGCGCCAGCACGACGGCGGCCCCAGTGGGCACAGATACGCAGTATTTT,CASTTAAPVGTDTQYF
TRBJ2-5,.,TRBV20-1,.,TGCAGTGCTAGAGATCTTACCGAGACCCAGTACTTC,CSARDLTETQYF
TRBJ2-3,.,TRBV14,.,TGTGCCAGCAGCCAAGATATCAGCACCTCACGTAATTTT,CASSQDISTSRNF
TRBJ2-1,.,TRBV4-2,TRBD2,TGTGCCAGCAGCCAAGATAGGGCTAGCGGGGGCCACAATGAGCAGTTCTTC,CASSQDRASGGHNEQFF
TRBJ2-5,few,TRBV12-3/TRBV12-4,.,TGTGCCAGCAGCCTAATGGGACGGAACCAAGAGACCCAGTACTTC,CASSLMGRNQETQYF
TRBJ1-5,.,TRBV7-6,.,TGTGCCAGCAGCCAGCAGGACGTTCAGCCCCAGCATTTT,CASSQQDVQPQHF
TRBJ2-1,.,TRBV7-2,.,TGTGCCAGCAGCCCCCTCTCCTACAATGAGCAGTTCTTC,CASSPLSYNEQFF
TRBJ1-1,.,TRBV5-1,.,TGCGCCAGCAGCTGGCAGGGGCCGATGAACACTGAAGCTTTCTTT,CASSWQGPMNTEAFF
TRBJ2-3,.,TRBV19,TRBD1,TGTGCCAGCGGACAGGGGTCCTACACAGATACGCAGTATTTT,CASGQGSYTDTQYF
TRBJ1-2,.,TRBV10-2,.,TGCGCCAGCCATGGGAATGGCTACACCTTC,CASHGNGYTF
TRBJ1-2,.,TRBV7-9,.,TGTGCCAGCAGCCACCTCGACATGGGCGGGGGCTACACCTTC,CASSHLDMGGGYTF
TRBJ2-3,.,TRBV7-3,TRBD2,TGTGCCAGCAGGACTAGCGGGGGGATCACAGATACGCAGTATTTT,CASRTSGGITDTQYF
TRBJ1-1,few,TRBV3-1,.,TGTGCCAGCAGCCAAGATAGGGACTCTGAAGCTTTCTTT,CASSQDRDSEAFF
TRBJ2-5,few,TRBV20-1,.,TGCAGGGCAGCCTCCCCGATTTTACAAGAGACCCAGTACTTC,CRAASPILQETQYF
TRBJ2-5,few,TRBV3-1,TRBD1,TGTGCCAGCAGCCACCCGGGACAGCGAGAGACCCAGTACTTC,CASSHPGQRETQYF
TRBJ2-3,few,TRBV27,TRBD2,TGTGCCAGCAGTTCTCCGGGACTAGCGGGGGGGCTTGAAGATACGCAGTATTTT,CASSSPGLAGGLEDTQYF
TRBJ2-1,once,TRBV4-1,.,TGCGCCAGCAGCCAATGGACCTACAATGAGCAGTTCTTC,CASSQWTYNEQFF
TRBJ1-2,few,TRBV12-3/TRBV12-4,TRBD1,TGTGCCAGCAGGGCCGGGACAGGAGACTATGGCTACACCTTC,CASRAGTGDYGYTF
TRBJ2-5,.,TRBV20-1,TRBD2,TGCAGTATCAAGAACCGGCTAGCGGGGGATCCCCGGGAGACCCAGTACTTC,CSIKNRLAGDPRETQYF
TRBJ2-7,.,TRBV14,TRBD1,TGTGCCAGCAGCCACCGATCCCGGGACAGGGACGAGCAGTACTTC,CASSHRSRDRDEQYF
TRBJ2-2,few,TRBV28,TRBD1,TGTGCCAGCACCCTGGGGGTGTGGGGACAGTACACCGGGGAGCTGTTTTTT,CASTLGVWGQYTGELFF
TRBJ2-3,.,TRBV7-9,.,TGTGCCAGCAGCTTAGTATCCAAGACAGATACGCAGTATTTT,CASSLVSKTDTQYF
TRBJ2-2,.,TRBV9,.,TGTGCCAGCAGCGTAGGCCAGGTCTCTGCGGGGGAGCTGTTTTTT,CASSVGQVSAGELFF
TRBJ2-5,few,TRBV4-2,.,TGTGCCAGCAGCCAAGATGAGCGTGGAAGAGAGACCCAGTACTTC,CASSQDERGRETQYF
TRBJ2-2,.,TRBV5-1,.,TGCGCCAGCAGCTTGGATTCAGGGGACATCACCGGGGAGCTGTTTTTT,CASSLDSGDITGELFF
TRBJ1-1,few,TRBV30,.,TGTGCCTGGAACGGGGGAACTGAAGCTTTCTTT,CAWNGGTEAFF
TRBJ1-1,.,TRBV12-3/TRBV12-4,.,TGTGCCAGCAGAAGGACAGCTCGTTTTGAAGCTTTCTTT,CASRRTARFEAFF
TRBJ2-1,.,TRBV7-3,TRBD2,TGTGCCAGCAGCTTAGATCTAGCGGGGCCTGAGCAGTTCTTC,CASSLDLAGPEQFF
TRBJ2-1,.,TRBV18,.,TGTGCCAGCTCACCACCGAATGGCCCCTCCTACAATGAGCAGTTCTTC,CASSPPNGPSYNEQFF
TRBJ2-7,few,TRBV6-2/TRBV6-3,TRBD1,TGTGCCAGCAGAAAAATAGGACAGGGTATGGTGGAGCAGTACTTC,CASRKIGQGMVEQYF
TRBJ2-7,.,TRBV7-2,.,TGTGCCAGCGGGTCAGGGACCGATTCCTACGAGCAGTACTTC,CASGSGTDSYEQYF
TRBJ1-1,few,TRBV3-1,.,TGTGCCAGCAGCCCTAATGAAGGTGAAGCTTTCTTT,CASSPNEGEAFF
TRBJ2-7,.,TRBV6-5,TRBD1,TGTGCCAGCAGTTACTCCCTTTATGGGACAGGGGGCCACGAGCAGTACTTC,CASSYSLYGTGGHEQYF
TRBJ1-3,.,TRBV7-9,.,TGTGCCAGCAGCCGCGCATCAGGCCCATCTGGAAACACCATATATTTT,CASSRASGPSGNTIYF
TRBJ1-5,many,TRBV20-1,TRBD1,TGCAGTGCCCGGACAGGGAATCAGCCCCAGCATTTT,CSARTGNQPQHF
TRBJ1-5,.,TRBV20-1,TRBD1,TGCAGTGCTACTACAGGGGAGAATCATCAGCCCCAGCATTTT,CSATTGENHQPQHF
TRBJ2-3,few,TRBV5-1,.,TGCGCCAGCAGCTTGGTGGCCCGCACACTCAGGGAAGATACGCAGTATTTT,CASSLVARTLREDTQYF
TRBJ2-1,few,TRBV7-2,.,TGTGCCAGCAGCTTAGGCTTCCAATCCAATGAGCAGTTCTTC,CASSLGFQSNEQFF
TRBJ2-3,few,TRBV9,.,TGTGCCAGCAGCCCCCCGTACGTAGATACGCAGTATTTT,CASSPPYVDTQYF
TRBJ1-2,few,TRBV29-1,.,TGCAGCGTTGAAGATGTGCCGGGTGCGTTTCCTAAGTATGGCTACACCTTC,CSVEDVPGAFPKYGYTF
TRBJ1-6,many,TRBV5-6,.,TGTGCCAGCAGCCTAGGGGGGGGCCGGTCACCCCTCCACTTT,CASSLGGGRSPLHF
TRBJ1-2,.,TRBV29-1,.,TGCAGCGTTGGGGGTATAGGGATGGATGGCTACACCTTC,CSVGGIGMDGYTF